This T cell receptor (beta chain) emerged from a study of spatial heterogeneity in lung cancer. TCR cDNA molecules each carried a unique molecular identifier. MiXCR was run by TCRdb on the 5' RACE reads, yielding one entry per CDR3 protein. The table records about 26,000 distinct CDR3 sequences, roughly 13% of them present only once. This clonotype was observed many times. Time point noted: sample taken at primary tumor resection. Unsorted whole RNA from tumor, nontumor lung or frozen PBMC underwent sequencing. More than 70 TRACERx patients with early, untreated non-small cell lung cancer donated samples. The TCR comes from a female donor with early-stage non-small cell lung cancer. Sequenced material: PBMCs, taken at surgery.

The CDR3 sequence: CASSQEIHEQYF. The CDR3 nucleotides read TGTGCCAGCAGCCAAGAGATCCACGAGCAGTACTTC. The rearrangement joins TRBV3-1 to TRBJ2-7; no definite D call. The CDR3 covers 12 residues. Between the trimmed V and J ends, which lost 0 bases and 5 bases, there was a span of 5 bases. CDR1 is LGHDT and CDR2 is YNNKEL in the germline V gene (reference sequence).